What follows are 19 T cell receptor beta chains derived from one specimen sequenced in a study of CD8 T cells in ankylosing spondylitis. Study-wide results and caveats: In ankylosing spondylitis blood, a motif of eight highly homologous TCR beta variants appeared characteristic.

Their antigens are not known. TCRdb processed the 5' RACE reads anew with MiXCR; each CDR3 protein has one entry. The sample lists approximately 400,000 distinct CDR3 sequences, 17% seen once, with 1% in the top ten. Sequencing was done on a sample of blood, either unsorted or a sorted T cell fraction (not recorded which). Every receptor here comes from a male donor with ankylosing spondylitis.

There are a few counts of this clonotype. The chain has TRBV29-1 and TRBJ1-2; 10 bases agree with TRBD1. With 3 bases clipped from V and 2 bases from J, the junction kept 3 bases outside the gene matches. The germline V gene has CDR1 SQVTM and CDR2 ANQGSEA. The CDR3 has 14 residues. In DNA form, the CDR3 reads TGCAGCGTTGACGACAGGGGGCGAAACTATGGCTACACCTTC. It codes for CSVDDRGRNYGYTF.

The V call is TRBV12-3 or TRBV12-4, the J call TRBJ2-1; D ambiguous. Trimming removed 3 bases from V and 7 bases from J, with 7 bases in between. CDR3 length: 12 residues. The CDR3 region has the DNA TGTGCCAGCAGTTTTTGGCGAAATGAGCAGTTCTTC. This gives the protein CASSFWRNEQFF.

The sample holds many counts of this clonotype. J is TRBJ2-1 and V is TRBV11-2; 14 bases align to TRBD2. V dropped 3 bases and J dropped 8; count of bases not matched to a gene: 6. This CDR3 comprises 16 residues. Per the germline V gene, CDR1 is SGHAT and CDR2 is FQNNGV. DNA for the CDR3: TGTGCCAGCAGCTTTTTAGGGACTAGCGGGAGTTATGAGCAGTTCTTC. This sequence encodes CASSFLGTSGSYEQFF.

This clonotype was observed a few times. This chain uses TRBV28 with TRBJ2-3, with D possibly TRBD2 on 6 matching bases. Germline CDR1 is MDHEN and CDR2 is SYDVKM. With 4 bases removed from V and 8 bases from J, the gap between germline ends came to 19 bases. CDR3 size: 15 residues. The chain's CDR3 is CASSSRGSGPGTQYF. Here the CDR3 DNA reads TGTGCCAGCAGTTCCCGGGGTAGCGGCCCCGGTACGCAGTATTTT.

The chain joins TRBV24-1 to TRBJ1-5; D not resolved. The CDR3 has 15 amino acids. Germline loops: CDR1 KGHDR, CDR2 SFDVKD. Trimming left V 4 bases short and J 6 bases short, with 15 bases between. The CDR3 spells CATSESGRAGQPQHF. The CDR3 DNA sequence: TGTGCCACCAGTGAGAGTGGGAGGGCCGGTCAGCCCCAGCATTTT.

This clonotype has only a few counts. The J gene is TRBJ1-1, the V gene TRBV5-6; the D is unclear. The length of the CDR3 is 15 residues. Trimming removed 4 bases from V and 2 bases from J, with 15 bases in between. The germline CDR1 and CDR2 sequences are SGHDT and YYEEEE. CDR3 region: CASSLEGLGNTEAFF. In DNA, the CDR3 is TGTGCCAGCAGCCTCGAGGGTCTGGGAAACACTGAAGCTTTCTTT.

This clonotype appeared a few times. The CDR3 here is CSARPGVQSNQPQHF. CDR3 DNA sequence: TGCAGTGCTAGACCTGGGGTACAGAGCAATCAGCCCCAGCATTTT. The genes are TRBV20-1 and TRBJ1-5; no reliable D call. Trimming took 2 bases from V and 1 from J, leaving 12 bases between them. The length of the CDR3 is 15 residues. Germline-derived CDR1 and CDR2 are DFQATT and SNEGSKA (reference sequence).

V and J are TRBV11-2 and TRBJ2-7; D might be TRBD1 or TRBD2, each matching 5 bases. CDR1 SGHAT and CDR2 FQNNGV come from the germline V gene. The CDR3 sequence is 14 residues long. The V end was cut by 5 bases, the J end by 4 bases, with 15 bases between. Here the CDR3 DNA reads TGTGCCAGCAGCCGACCCGGGACGGTGTACGAGCAGTACTTC. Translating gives CASSRPGTVYEQYF.

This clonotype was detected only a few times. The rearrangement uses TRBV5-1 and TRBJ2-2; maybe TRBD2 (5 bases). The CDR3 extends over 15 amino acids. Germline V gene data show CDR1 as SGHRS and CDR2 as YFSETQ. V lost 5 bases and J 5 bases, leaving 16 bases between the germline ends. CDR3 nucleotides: TGCGCCAGCAGGCCCCTAGAGCGGTTAACCGGGGAGCTGTTTTTT. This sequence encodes CASRPLERLTGELFF. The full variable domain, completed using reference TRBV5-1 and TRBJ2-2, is KAGVTQTPRYLIKTRGQQVTLSCSPISGHRSVSWYQQTPGQGLQFLFEYFSETQRNKGNFPGRFSGRQFSNSRSEMNVSTLELGDSALYLCASRPLERLTGELFFGEGSRLTVL.

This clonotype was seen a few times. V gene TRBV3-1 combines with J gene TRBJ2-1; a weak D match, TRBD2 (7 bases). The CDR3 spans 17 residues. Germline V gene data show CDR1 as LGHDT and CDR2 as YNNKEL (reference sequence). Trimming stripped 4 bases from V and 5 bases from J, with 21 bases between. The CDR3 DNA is TGTGCCAGCAGCCCTGCCTTTGTGGCGGGGGCCCACAATGAGCAGTTCTTC. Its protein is CASSPAFVAGAHNEQFF.

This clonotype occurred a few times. The CDR3 region is CASSQGDRNPNEQFF. In DNA, the CDR3 is TGCGCCAGCAGCCAGGGGGACAGGAATCCCAATGAGCAGTTCTTC. V is TRBV5-1 and J is TRBJ2-1, with 8 bases that match TRBD1. The junction had 9 bases not matched to a gene; V was cut back by 4 bases and J by 6 bases. This CDR3 comprises 15 residues. CDR1 and CDR2 (germline): SGHRS, YFSETQ. Full variable domain (missing parts from reference TRBV5-1 and TRBJ2-1): KAGVTQTPRYLIKTRGQQVTLSCSPISGHRSVSWYQQTPGQGLQFLFEYFSETQRNKGNFPGRFSGRQFSNSRSEMNVSTLELGDSALYLCASSQGDRNPNEQFFGPGTRLTVL.

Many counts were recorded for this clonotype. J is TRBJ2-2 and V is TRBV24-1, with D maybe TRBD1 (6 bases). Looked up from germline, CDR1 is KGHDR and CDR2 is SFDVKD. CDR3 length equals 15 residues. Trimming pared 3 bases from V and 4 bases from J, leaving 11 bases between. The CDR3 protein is CATSDPGAGTGELFF. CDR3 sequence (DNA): TGTGCCACCAGTGATCCAGGGGCGGGCACCGGGGAGCTGTTTTTT.

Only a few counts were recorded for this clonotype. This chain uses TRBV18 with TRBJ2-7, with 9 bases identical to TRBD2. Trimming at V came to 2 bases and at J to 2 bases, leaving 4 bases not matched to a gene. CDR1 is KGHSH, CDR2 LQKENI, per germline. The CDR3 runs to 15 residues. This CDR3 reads CASSPGAGGPYEQYF. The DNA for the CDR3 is TGTGCCAGCTCACCAGGGGCGGGAGGGCCCTACGAGCAGTACTTC.

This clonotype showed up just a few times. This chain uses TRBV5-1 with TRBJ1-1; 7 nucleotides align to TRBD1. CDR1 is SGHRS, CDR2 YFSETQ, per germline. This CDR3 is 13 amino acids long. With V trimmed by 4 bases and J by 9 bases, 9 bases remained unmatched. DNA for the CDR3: TGCGCCAGCAGCGTGAACCGGGACAGAAAAGCTTTCTTT. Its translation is CASSVNRDRKAFF.

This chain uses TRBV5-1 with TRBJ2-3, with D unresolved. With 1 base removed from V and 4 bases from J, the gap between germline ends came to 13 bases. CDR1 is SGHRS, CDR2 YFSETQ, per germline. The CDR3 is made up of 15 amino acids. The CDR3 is CASSLYGFGPDTQYF. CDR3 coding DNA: TGCGCCAGCAGCTTGTACGGGTTTGGTCCAGATACGCAGTATTTT.

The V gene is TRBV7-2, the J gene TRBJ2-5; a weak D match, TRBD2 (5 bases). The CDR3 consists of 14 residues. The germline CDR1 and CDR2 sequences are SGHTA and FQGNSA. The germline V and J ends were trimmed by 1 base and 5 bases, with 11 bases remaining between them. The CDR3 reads CASSLGGSWETQYF. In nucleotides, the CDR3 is TGTGCCAGCAGCTTAGGCGGGTCCTGGGAGACCCAGTACTTC. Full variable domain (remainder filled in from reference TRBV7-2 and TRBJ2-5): GAGVSQSPSNKVTEKGKDVELRCDPISGHTALYWYRQSLGQGLEFLIYFQGNSAPDKSGLPSDRFSAERTGGSVSTLTIQRTQQEDSAVYLCASSLGGSWETQYFGPGTRLLVL.

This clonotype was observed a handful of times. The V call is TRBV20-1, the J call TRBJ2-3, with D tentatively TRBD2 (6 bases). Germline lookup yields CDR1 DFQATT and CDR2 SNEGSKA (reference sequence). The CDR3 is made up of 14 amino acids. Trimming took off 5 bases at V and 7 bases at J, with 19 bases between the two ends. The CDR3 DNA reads TGCAGTGCTCCGTCCAGCGGGCATTCCAATACGCAGTATTTT. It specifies CSAPSSGHSNTQYF.

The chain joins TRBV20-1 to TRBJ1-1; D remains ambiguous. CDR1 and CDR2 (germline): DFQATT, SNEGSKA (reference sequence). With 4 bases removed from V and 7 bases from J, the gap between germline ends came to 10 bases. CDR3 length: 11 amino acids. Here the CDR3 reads CSAMGLSEAFF. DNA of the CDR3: TGCAGTGCTATGGGTCTAAGTGAAGCTTTCTTT.

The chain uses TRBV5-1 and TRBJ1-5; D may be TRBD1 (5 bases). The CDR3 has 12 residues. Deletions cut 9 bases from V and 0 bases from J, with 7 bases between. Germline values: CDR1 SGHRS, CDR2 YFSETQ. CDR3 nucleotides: TGCGCCAAGACAGCTAGCAATCAGCCCCAGCATTTT. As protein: CAKTASNQPQHF.